This record concerns one T cell receptor (beta chain) sequence. Its antigen remains unidentified. The sample comes from a study of vaccination effects on CD4 cells after COVID-19. Study background: Two convalescent patients were sampled 16 days and one week before vaccination.

Germline V CDR1 and CDR2: KGHDR, SFDVKD. The CDR3 loop spans 19 amino acids. The ends lost 3 bases at V and 0 bases at J; junction bases unmatched: 10. Antigen-specific CD4+ T cells were expanded with viral peptide pools in the ViraFEST assay before sequencing. It was after roughly 11 days of culture that CD4+ T cells were isolated. Documented for the person is a PCR-confirmed SARS-CoV-2 infection occurring between March and December 2020. Cultures received IL-2 medium that replaced half the medium on days 3 and 7. Measured with immunoSEQ multiplex PCR; TCRdb has only the in-frame clones, and not every one. The table lists approximately 38,000 clones, about two thirds of them singletons.

Sequencing was performed on CD4+ T cells from PBMCs cultured with a peptide pool, taken before COVID-19 vaccination. The origin of this receptor is a human donor who had a prior SARS-CoV-2 infection. This rearrangement joins TRBV24-1 to TRBJ1-5; 10 bases line up with TRBD1. The CDR3 DNA follows: TGTGCCACCAGTGATCGACAGGGGGCCCTCGGGGATAGCAATCAGCCCCAGCATTTT. Translation gives CATSDRQGALGDSNQPQHF.